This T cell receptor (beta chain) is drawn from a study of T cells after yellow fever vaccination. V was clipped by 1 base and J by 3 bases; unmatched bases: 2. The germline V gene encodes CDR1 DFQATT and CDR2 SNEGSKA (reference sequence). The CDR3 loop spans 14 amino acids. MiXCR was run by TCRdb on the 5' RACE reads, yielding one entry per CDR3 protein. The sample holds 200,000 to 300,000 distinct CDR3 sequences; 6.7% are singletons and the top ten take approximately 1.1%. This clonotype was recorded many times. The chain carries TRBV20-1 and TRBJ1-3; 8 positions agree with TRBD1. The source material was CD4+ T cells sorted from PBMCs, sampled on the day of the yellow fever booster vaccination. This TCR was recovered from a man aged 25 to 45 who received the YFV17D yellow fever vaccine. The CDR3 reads CSARAGGGGNTIYF. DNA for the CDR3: TGCAGTGCTAGAGCAGGGGGCGGTGGAAACACCATATATTTT.